The entry below gives a single T cell receptor beta chain sequence along with its context. Its antigen specificity is not known. The input lacks base qualities; no much larger clone sits a single base away. The method was the immunoSEQ multiplex PCR assay. For the multiplex PCR, a mixture combining 60 forward primers for TCR Vbeta segments and 13 reverse primers for TCR Jbeta segments was used. The CDR3 region of rearranged TCR beta genes was amplified from genomic DNA by a multiplex PCR assay. The amplified TCR beta libraries were sequenced on the Illumina HiSeq System as 87-base-pair reads. On the authors' methods: Across the 700 or so repertoires, a later analysis counted roughly 77 million unique TCR beta chains, approximately 12 million of which were shared by at least two donors. Raw reads were error-corrected and collapsed into unique sequences by a nearest-neighbor algorithm in which closely related sequences were merged to remove PCR and sequencing errors. V, D and J gene segments were assigned by aligning CDR3 sequences to IMGT reference sequences. For a sequence to be retained, at least a six-nucleotide match to both a V gene segment and a J gene segment was required. Rearrangements were classified as productive when the CDR3 lacked stop codons and remained in frame with V and J, and all other rearrangements were classified as non-productive. Following IMGT convention, CDR3 was defined as the stretch from the second conserved V-encoded cysteine to the conserved J-encoded phenylalanine. The earlier analysis of approximately 590 of the donors excluded any sequence lacking an unambiguous match to a single V gene segment. In an earlier analysis of a few hundred of the donors, V segments were called functional above 56.7% productive rearrangements and were called segregating when the between-donor standard deviation exceeded 5%. A statistical classification framework was built to diagnose cytomegalovirus status from the catalog of TCR beta chain sequences. V and J gene assignment, in a later analysis, came from comparing TCR nucleotide sequences with IMGT/GENE-DB human TR gene sequences. In a later analysis, CDR3 sequences and most-parsimonious VDJ recombination scenarios were assigned using the TCRdist pipeline. In a later analysis, each TCR beta chain was defined by its CDR3 amino acid sequence together with its V-gene family, and reads lacking a unique V-gene family were excluded. To address suspected cross-contamination and a sequencing artifact, a later analysis removed several hundred highly shared, low-generation-probability nucleotide sequences. For each public chain, a later analysis derived a clonal expansion index from normalized ranks of inferred template counts within each repertoire. Generation probabilities in a later analysis came from a VDJ recombination model fitted to out-of-frame rearrangements, and those results were checked against IGoR. A later analysis scored TCR-TCR, TCR-HLA and TCR-CMV co-occurrence with hypergeometric tests, applying a repertoire-size bias correction to TCR pairs. To estimate false discovery rates, a later analysis permuted the HLA or CMV assignments 20 times. In a later analysis, co-occurring TCRs were grouped using DBSCAN, and TCRdist sequence similarity was added for clustering within HLA-allele-positive subsets. Repertoires with fewer than 30,000 or more than 120,000 public chains, plus five repertoires with anomalous nucleotide sharing, were excluded from co-occurrence clustering. Entries here come from immuneACCESS through TCRdb and include only in-frame sequences with V and J called. Some clones fail to appear in such tables; in the studies checked, an unresolved V gene covers under half of the shortfall, and the cause of the remainder is unknown. V and J calls and clone size are given by that table; D and trimming were obtained from the DNA. This sample gives around 150,000 clones in total; 64% of them show up just once. The ten largest make up 2.5% to 3.5% of the sample.

The sample comes from a study of cytomegalovirus exposure and HLA in healthy donors (dated by TCRdb to 2017 to 2019). Broadly, across the study: In an earlier analysis of roughly 500 of the donors, less than 350 Gb of sequence data and some 120 million unique TCR beta sequences from about 179 million T cells were reported. An early release covering roughly 640 HLA-typed donors comprised about 300 gigabases of sequencing data and 65 million to 100 million unique TCR sequences. Of the roughly 410 genotyped donors, 81% were placed in the genetic ancestry cluster associated with self-reported Caucasian donors. The aim of the study was to test whether cataloging public T cell receptors could identify signatures of past pathogen exposure. The study profiled the T cell repertoires of hundreds of subjects by immunosequencing and related them to cytomegalovirus serostatus. In addition to the first cohort of hundreds of subjects, a separate validation cohort of approximately 120 different subjects was used. The study combined high-throughput TCR immunosequencing, statistical association of individual TCRs with disease status, and machine learning to predict cytomegalovirus infection status. A later analysis re-examined previously published TCR beta repertoires from more than 650 donors and added high-resolution HLA genotyping to investigate patterns of TCR occurrence. Rather than drawing on any new phenotypic data, the later analysis identified candidate immune exposures from TCR beta sequences and the way those sequences occurred across donors. To decide whether each TCR beta V gene segment behaved as functional or pseudogenic, an earlier analysis of some 580 of the donors relied on high-throughput TCR beta sequencing. Donor age, sex, ethnicity and CMV serostatus were compiled together with the repertoire data. In a later genetic analysis, genome-wide SNP genotypes for about three fifths of the roughly 670 donors were used, and that subset was treated as a discovery cohort. Every repertoire in the discovery cohort had been generated on one and the same sequencing platform. Both class I and class II loci were covered by HLA typing, at four-digit resolution. The number of donors typed differed by locus, with 629-630 for A, B, C, DRB1 and DQB1, around 500 for DQA1, under 610 for DPA1, and some 440 for DPB1. Roughly 5 DR-DQ haplotypes were treated as single units for association and clustering because of strong linkage in the cohort. Across approximately 400 genotyped donors of the cohort, an average of roughly 200,000 unique TCR beta nucleotide sequences per donor were sequenced, and 15% to 20% of those sequences were non-productive. Broader findings and caveats from the paper: Only TCR beta chains were sequenced in this cohort, and the absence of alpha or paired-chain data limited detectable features. Linkage disequilibrium might explain the correlated functional status among segregating V segments, but an unknown experimental factor could not be excluded. A cluster of highly shared sequence variants was judged likely to represent a technical artifact of the sequencing pipeline. In a later genetic analysis, fewer N-insertions in productive TCRs were reported among donors in an Asian-associated ancestry cluster than the approximately 670-donor mean. A total of 150 to 200 TCR beta chains were listed by the study as associated with cytomegalovirus. Some IMGT-functional V segments, including TRBV6-2 and TRBV6-3, could not be told apart with the 87-base-pair reads, so those segments were excluded. At a false discovery rate of 0.05, a later analysis linked 15,000 to 20,000 TCR beta sequences to specific HLA alleles. A later analysis reported that several top co-occurrence clusters appeared linked to parvovirus B19, influenza, CMV and Epstein-Barr virus. The authors suggested that the approach could potentially be generalized to other disease states and immunological phenotypes. A later analysis found that HLA-associated TCR beta chains were more clonally expanded and had lower generation probabilities than equally common non-associated chains. Across donors, most TCR sequences were observed very rarely, whereas some public TCRs were present in many individuals. In both the original and validation cohorts, the classifier was reported to diagnose cytomegalovirus status with high specificity and sensitivity. The earlier analysis of 587 of the donors excluded approximately 15 rarely observed V segments, including chromosome 9 orphons, because counts were too low. Strong co-occurrence of HLA alleles, especially DR and DQ, made assigning TCR associations to individual alleles difficult. Because HLA typing was missing for some donors at each locus, association tests included only the typed subset. In an earlier analysis of some 640 of the donors, most TCR beta V segments were observed in productive rearrangements about 87% or about 30% of the time, broadly matching IMGT annotations. In vitro tests confirmed that a few of the cytomegalovirus-associated TCR beta chains recognize cytomegalovirus antigens. A further reported finding was that TCR beta sequences accurately predicted the HLA-A and HLA-B alleles for most subjects in the first cohort. The presence/absence analyses assumed that sequencing depth was roughly uniform across donors, and that assumption may not be true. In a later analysis, the rate of TCR association differed among HLA loci, with DRB1 alleles having the most associated TCRs and HLA-C alleles having the fewest. In a later analysis, most CMV-associated TCR beta chains were found to appear HLA-restricted, with HLA associations seemingly driven largely by CMV exposure. V-gene and J-gene trimming of TCR beta chains was associated with a missense DCLRE1C variant in a later genetic analysis, and the association was replicated in an independent cohort. Immune exposure information for the cohort was limited to CMV serostatus.

The germline V gene sets CDR1 to MNHNS and CDR2 to SASEGT. The junction shows trimming of 7 bases on V and 0 bases on J, plus 13 bases between the germline ends. The CDR3, from cysteine to phenylalanine, totals 14 residues. The DNA shown is the 42-base CDR3, in frame from base 1. The cohort consisted of 666 healthy bone marrow donors. At the time of sampling, every cohort member was nominally healthy, though immune exposures that went unrecorded were likely present. The donor was CMV seropositive and was included in the group of almost 300 seropositive cohort members. A peripheral blood sample was collected from each donor, and TCR beta sequencing was performed on peripheral blood mononuclear cells. The Qiagen DNeasy Blood Extraction Kit was used to extract genomic DNA from the blood cell samples.

This chain is built from TRBV6-1 and TRBJ2-7; TRBD2 is a possible D gene, resting on 6 matching bases. This clonotype was obtained from a woman under 40 in good health and CMV-seropositive. Material: PBMCs. The sequenced DNA is TGTGCCAGCACCCCGGACGGGAGCTCCTACGAGCAGTACTTC. Its protein product is CASTPDGSSYEQYF.